The entry below gives a single T cell receptor beta chain sequence along with its context. Its antigen is still unknown. This entry belongs to a study of siplizumab effects on memory and regulatory T cells. Study observations and caveats: Siplizumab, the agent tested, significantly reduced alloreactive sequences traceable to unstimulated CD4+ memory cells.

V was pared by 2 bases and J by 10 bases, with 18 bases between. The CDR3 covers 16 residues. Germline CDR1 reads MNHEY; CDR2 reads SVGAGI. The study assayed around 9.3 x 10^4 TCR templates per sample. Profiled with immunoSEQ multiplex PCR; TCRdb holds only in-frame clones, not every one. The repertoire has about 100,000 clones, 93% of them found once; the top ten carry approximately 0.58%. Sequenced material: Tregs sorted from blood. This sequence joins TRBV6-5 and TRBJ1-6, with a possible D match to TRBD1 (6 bases). The receptor was derived from a human donor in good health. Here the CDR3 reads CASSYRPQGEYSPLHF. The CDR3 nucleotides read TGTGCCAGCAGTTACCGACCACAGGGAGAATACTCACCCCTCCACTTT.